These 9 T cell receptor beta chains came from one sample sequenced in a study of Japanese encephalitis immunity and Zika vaccine responses. PBMCs were CFSE-labeled and cultured for more than 5 days with peptide pools at approximately 0.99 ug/mL each. The sort collected unfixed, live, CD56-CD19-CD16-CD3+CD4+ CFSE-low proliferating CD4 T cells. TCRdb processed the 5' RACE reads anew with MiXCR; each CDR3 protein has one entry. The sample shows around 310 distinct CDR3 sequences, about 2.9% of them seen only once. The sequencing used antigen-activated CD4+ T cells from blood, cultured, collected during a Zika inactivated vaccine study. These receptors originate from an adult woman who received an inactivated Zika virus vaccine.

This clonotype has more than one count but fewer than ten. One end of the junction fails to match germline, which may point to a read error. The chain has TRBV14 and TRBJ1-6, with 7 positions matching TRBD1. The germline gives CDR1 SGHDN, CDR2 FVKESK. This CDR3 region has 20 residues. The CDR3 DNA is TGTGCCAGCAGTCAAGTATTTAGGACCCCGACAGGGACCTATAATTCACCCCTCCACTTT. Its translation is CASSQVFRTPTGTYNSPLHF.

Judged by abundance, this clonotype is large. This rearrangement joins TRBV12-3 or TRBV12-4 to TRBJ2-7; tentatively, D is TRBD1 or TRBD2 (5 bases each). Trimming took off 2 bases at V and 5 bases at J, with 10 bases between the two ends. The CDR3 consists of 13 residues. The CDR3, as DNA: TGTGCCAGCAGTTTACGGGGCCCAGACGAGCAGTACTTC. Translating it yields CASSLRGPDEQYF.

This clonotype is classed as medium-sized (0.01 to 0.1%). The chain carries TRBV20-1 and TRBJ1-2; D unclear. V was pared by 6 bases and J by 4 bases, with 12 bases between. Germline lookup yields CDR1 DFQATT and CDR2 SNEGSKA (reference sequence). The length of the CDR3 is 12 residues. This CDR3 is CSAARVGYGYTF. CDR3 coding DNA: TGCAGTGCGGCAAGGGTAGGCTATGGCTACACCTTC.

This clonotype was detected a few times. CDR3 in DNA: TGCGCCAGCAGACCCGAGGACAACCAAGAGACCCAGTACTTC. This codes for CASRPEDNQETQYF. The genes are TRBV5-1 and TRBJ2-5; D is possibly TRBD1 (5 bases). CDR1 SGHRS and CDR2 YFSETQ come from the germline V gene. The CDR3 runs to 14 residues. V lost 5 bases to trimming and J lost 0 bases, with 11 bases between them.

This clonotype is labeled as large. The rearrangement links TRBV4-3 to TRBJ1-1; no clear D. V gave up 4 bases and J gave up 8 bases, with 11 bases separating them. Per germline, CDR1 LGHNA and CDR2 YSLEER. The CDR3 runs 12 residues. The CDR3 DNA reads TGCGCCAGCAGCCTCCGTGTAGGAGAAGCTTTCTTT. It translates to CASSLRVGEAFF.

This clonotype is large in the sample. The chain is built from TRBV27 and TRBJ2-3; D might be TRBD1 (5 bases). Germline CDR1 MNHEY, CDR2 SMNVEV (reference sequence). The CDR3 is 13 amino acids. The V and J ends lost 8 bases and 6 bases respectively, with 15 bases between them. CDR3 sequence reads: CASRLGAQDTQYF. The CDR3 DNA is TGTGCCAGCCGCCTTGGGGCCCAGGATACGCAGTATTTT.

This clonotype ranks as hyperexpanded. The V and J genes are TRBV4-3 and TRBJ1-1; 8 bases are a match to TRBD1. The V segment lost 6 bases and the J segment 3 bases; nucleotides outside the gene matches: 3. Per the germline V gene, CDR1 is LGHNA and CDR2 is YSLEER. CDR3 size: 13 residues. The CDR3 loop reads CASRVQGDTEAFF. CDR3 sequence (DNA): TGCGCCAGCAGGGTACAGGGGGACACTGAAGCTTTCTTT.

By its share, this clonotype is large. The V and J genes are TRBV20-1 and TRBJ1-2; D perhaps matches TRBD1 (5 bases). The germline CDR1 and CDR2 sequences are DFQATT and SNEGSKA (reference sequence). Trimming removed 3 bases at V and 2 bases at J, with 16 bases between. The CDR3 contains 15 residues. CDR3 DNA sequence: TGCAGTGCTAGGTCAAGCCTATGGGACAACTATGGCTACACCTTC. As protein: CSARSSLWDNYGYTF.

This clonotype was recorded many times. The gene calls are TRBV2 and TRBJ1-5; TRBD1 aligns across 8 bases. With 4 bases clipped from V and 1 base from J, the junction kept 3 bases outside the gene matches. Germline V gene data show CDR1 as SNHLY and CDR2 as FYNNEI. The CDR3 contains 15 residues. CDR3 in amino acids: CASSGNRGSNQPQHF. The CDR3 bases are TGTGCCAGCAGTGGTAACAGGGGGAGCAATCAGCCCCAGCATTTT.